The 21 T cell receptor beta chains in this list originate from one sample, sequenced in a study of OX40 agonist ivuxolimab in advanced cancers. Library preparation employed the immunoSEQ multiplex PCR assay. In its TCRdb copy, this immuneACCESS table keeps in-frame sequences only and misses some clones. Where compared with another copy, unresolved V genes explain less than half of these, and the others have no known cause. In this sample the table shows about 50,000 clones, around nine tenths of which occur a single time. The ten largest clones add up to about 6% of the sample. Sequencing was performed on CD4+ or CD8+ T cells sorted from blood, taken in a trial of the OX40 agonist ivuxolimab. All receptors derive from an adult with an advanced solid tumor such as melanoma, head and neck, liver or kidney cancer.

The chain links TRBV13 to TRBJ2-5; D gene uncertain. The CDR3 has 11 amino acids. Germline lookup yields CDR1 PRHDT and CDR2 FYEKMQ (reference sequence). V was clipped by 5 bases and J by 5 bases, with 6 bases between them. Here the CDR3 reads CASSPLETQYF. The CDR3 bases are TGTGCCAGCAGCCCATTGGAGACCCAGTACTTC.

The V gene is TRBV2, the J gene TRBJ2-5; D is perhaps TRBD2 (6 bases). The germline CDR1 and CDR2 sequences are SNHLY and FYNNEI. With 8 bases removed from V and 0 bases from J, the gap between germline ends came to 7 bases. This CDR3 contains 12 residues. CDR3 nucleotides: TGTGCCAGCCGGGGGTACCAAGAGACCCAGTACTTC. Amino acid sequence: CASRGYQETQYF.

As DNA, the CDR3 is TGCAGCGGAAGCGGGGAGTCCTACGAGCAGTACTTC. It specifies CSGSGESYEQYF. The V call is TRBV29-1, the J call TRBJ2-7; 7 bases agree with TRBD2. Germline assignment: CDR1 SQVTM and CDR2 ANQGSEA. The J segment lost 1 base and the V segment lost 7 bases, leaving 4 bases of the junction unmatched. The CDR3 spans 12 residues.

This chain links TRBV11-3 with TRBJ1-6, with 10 bases aligning to TRBD1. Germline-derived CDR1 and CDR2 are SGHNT and YENEEA. This CDR3 comprises 16 residues. The V gene end was trimmed by 3 bases and the J gene end by 7 bases; junction bases not matched to a gene: 6. CDR3 bases: TGTGCCAGCAGCTTCCCGGGACAGGGGACCAATTCACCCCTCCACTTT. It translates to CASSFPGQGTNSPLHF. The full variable domain, with the rest looked up from reference TRBV11-3 and TRBJ1-6, is EAGVVQSPRYKIIEKKQPVAFWCNPISGHNTLYWYLQNLGQGPELLIRYENEEAVDDSQLPKDRFSAERLKGVDSTLKIQPAELGDSAVYLCASSFPGQGTNSPLHFGNGTRLTVT.

The chain employs TRBV7-9 and TRBJ1-5; D gene unclear. V was pared by 5 bases and J by 0 bases, with 11 bases between. The CDR3 is 15 residues long. Germline lookup yields CDR1 SEHNR and CDR2 FQNEAQ (reference sequence). CDR3 in DNA: TGTGCCAGCAGCCCTAGCGGTGTTAGCAATCAGCCCCAGCATTTT. Its protein is CASSPSGVSNQPQHF.

The rearrangement uses TRBV6-1 and TRBJ1-2; D is unclear. The CDR3 runs to 13 residues. V lost 8 bases and J lost 4, with 14 bases in between. The germline V gene has CDR1 MNHNS and CDR2 SASEGT. The CDR3 region is CASGHGVIYGYTF. CDR3 nucleotides: TGTGCCAGCGGTCACGGGGTTATCTATGGCTACACCTTC.

The V and J genes are TRBV27 and TRBJ2-1; D unclear. Germline values: CDR1 MNHEY, CDR2 SMNVEV (reference sequence). The CDR3 runs to 12 residues. The germline V and J ends were trimmed by 3 bases and 6 bases, with 6 bases remaining between them. CDR3 nucleotide sequence: TGTGCCAGCAGTTTTGTTGGCAATGAGCAGTTCTTC. The encoded protein is CASSFVGNEQFF.

The V and J genes are TRBV5-4 and TRBJ2-1; 11 bases align to TRBD2. From germline, CDR1 is SGHNT and CDR2 YYREEE (reference sequence). The ends lost 4 bases at V and 1 base at J; junction bases unmatched: 10. The CDR3 spans 18 residues. In DNA form, the CDR3 reads TGTGCCAGCAGCCCAGGACTAGCGGGTGACTCTTCCTACAATGAGCAGTTCTTC. Protein sequence: CASSPGLAGDSSYNEQFF.

This chain's CDR3 is CASSQAPAGMNTEAFF. The CDR3 coding sequence is TGCGCCAGCAGCCAAGCGCCGGCAGGCATGAACACTGAAGCTTTCTTT. The chain joins TRBV4-3 to TRBJ1-1; no clear D. Germline CDR1 LGHNA, CDR2 YSLEER. This CDR3 is built from 16 residues. Trimming left V 1 base short and J 0 bases short, with 12 bases between.

The V call is TRBV5-5, the J call TRBJ1-1; D ambiguous. Between the trimmed V and J ends, which lost 4 bases and 6 bases, there was a span of 10 bases. This CDR3 comprises 12 residues. CDR1 is SGHKS and CDR2 is YYEKEE in the germline V gene (reference sequence). Here the CDR3 DNA reads TGTGCCAGCAGCCCCGCAGGCCCTGAAGCTTTCTTT. Encoded protein: CASSPAGPEAFF.

CDR3 coding DNA: TGTGCCAGCTCACCACCGCATCAGGGGGCGTCGGGGGAGCTGTTTTTT. Encoded protein: CASSPPHQGASGELFF. This chain links TRBV18 with TRBJ2-2, with 8 bases lining up with TRBD1. In germline, CDR1 is KGHSH, CDR2 LQKENI. This CDR3 spans 16 amino acids. The V segment lost 0 bases and the J segment 8 bases; nucleotides outside the gene matches: 8.

V usage is TRBV28 and J usage is TRBJ1-6; tentatively, D is TRBD1 (5 bases). The CDR3 has 14 amino acids. Per germline, CDR1 MDHEN and CDR2 SYDVKM. V dropped 6 bases and J dropped 9 bases, with 15 bases sitting between them. In DNA, the CDR3 is TGTGCCAGCAGCACAGGAGAGGGAGGTTCACCCCTCCACTTT. Translation: CASSTGEGGSPLHF.

The rearrangement uses TRBV19 and TRBJ2-6, with a possible D match to TRBD1 (5 bases). In germline, CDR1 is LNHDA, CDR2 SQIVND (reference sequence). This CDR3 is built from 12 residues. CDR3 DNA sequence: TGTGTGACAGATTCTGGGGCCAACGTCCTGACTTTC. It encodes CVTDSGANVLTF.

This clone has just one count. V gene TRBV7-9 combines with J gene TRBJ2-1, with D unresolved. CDR1 and CDR2 (germline): SEHNR, FQNEAQ (reference sequence). The length of the CDR3 is 14 residues. Trimming removed 3 bases from V and 4 bases from J, with 10 bases in between. This CDR3 reads CASSLADGYNEQFF. The CDR3 DNA follows: TGTGCCAGCAGCTTGGCCGACGGATACAATGAGCAGTTCTTC.

The genes are TRBV2 and TRBJ1-1, with a possible D match to TRBD1 (5 bases). The V and J ends lost 3 bases and 4 bases respectively, with 9 bases between them. The germline CDR1 and CDR2 sequences are SNHLY and FYNNEI. This CDR3 contains 13 residues. DNA of the CDR3: TGTGCCAGCAGTGACGGCGGGGCCACTGAAGCTTTCTTT. It is translated as CASSDGGATEAFF.

This chain connects TRBV2 to TRBJ1-6, with a possible D match to TRBD1 (5 bases). The germline V gene has CDR1 SNHLY and CDR2 FYNNEI. The V end was cut by 4 bases, the J end by 9 bases, with 7 bases between. The CDR3 is 12 amino acids. CDR3 DNA sequence: TGTGCCAGCAGTGGGGGGATTTCACCCCTCCACTTT. Amino acids: CASSGGISPLHF. Supplemented by reference TRBV2 and TRBJ1-6, the full variable domain reads EPEVTQTPSHQVTQMGQEVILRCVPISNHLYFYWYRQILGQKVEFLVSFYNNEISEKSEIFDDQFSVERPDGSNFTLKIRSTKLEDSAMYFCASSGGISPLHFGNGTRLTVT.

The chain is built from TRBV19 and TRBJ2-7; TRBD1 matches at 12 bases. Germline trimming cut 3 bases from V and 4 bases from J; bases unmatched to any gene: 7. The CDR3 consists of 16 residues. Per the germline V gene, CDR1 is LNHDA and CDR2 is SQIVND (reference sequence). The CDR3 loop is CASSMGTGGVAYEQYV. DNA of the CDR3: TGTGCCAGTAGTATGGGGACAGGGGGCGTAGCGTACGAGCAGTACGTC.

The chain carries TRBV5-4 and TRBJ2-1; D perhaps matches TRBD2 (6 bases). The CDR3 runs to 19 residues. Trimming removed 2 bases from V and 4 bases from J, with 25 bases in between. CDR1 is SGHNT, CDR2 YYREEE, per germline (reference sequence). CDR3 protein: CASSLTWGPAGLLYNEQFF. CDR3 DNA: TGTGCCAGCAGCTTAACCTGGGGTCCAGCGGGCTTGCTATACAATGAGCAGTTCTTC.

J is TRBJ2-5 and V is TRBV11-2; D gene unclear. CDR1 is SGHAT and CDR2 is FQNNGV in the germline V gene. The CDR3 runs to 15 residues. V was pared by 1 base and J by 5 bases, with 14 bases between. The CDR3 region is CASSLGLGLGETQYF. The DNA for the CDR3 is TGTGCCAGCAGCTTAGGTTTAGGGTTAGGTGAGACCCAGTACTTC.

The V call is TRBV19, the J call TRBJ1-1; D is possibly TRBD1 (6 bases). Trimming stripped 6 bases from V and 3 bases from J, with 11 bases between. The CDR3 runs 13 residues. Germline-derived CDR1 and CDR2 are LNHDA and SQIVND (reference sequence). DNA of the CDR3: TGTGCCAGTAGCCGGGGGGCTTACACTGAAGCTTTCTTT. It is translated as CASSRGAYTEAFF.

The rearrangement uses TRBV30 and TRBJ2-2; D gene ambiguous. V lost 1 base and J 3 bases, leaving 0 bases between the germline ends. The CDR3 is made up of 11 amino acids. Germline CDR1 reads GTSNPN; CDR2 reads SVGIG (reference sequence). CDR3 bases: TGTGCCTGGAGTGACACCGGGGAGCTGTTTTTT. It translates to CAWSDTGELFF.